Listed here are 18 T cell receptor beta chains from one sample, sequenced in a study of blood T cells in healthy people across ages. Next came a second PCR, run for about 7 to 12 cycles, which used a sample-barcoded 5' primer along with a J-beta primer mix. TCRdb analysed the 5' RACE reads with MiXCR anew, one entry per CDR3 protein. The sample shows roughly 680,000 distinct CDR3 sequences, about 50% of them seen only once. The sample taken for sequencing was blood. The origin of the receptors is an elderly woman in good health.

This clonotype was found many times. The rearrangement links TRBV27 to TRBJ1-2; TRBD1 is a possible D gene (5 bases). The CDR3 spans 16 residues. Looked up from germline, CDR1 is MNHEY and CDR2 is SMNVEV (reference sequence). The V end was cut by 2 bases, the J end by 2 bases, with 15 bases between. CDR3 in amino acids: CASSLTPRGGNYGYTF. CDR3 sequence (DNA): TGTGCCAGCAGTTTAACCCCTCGGGGGGGGAACTATGGCTACACCTTC.

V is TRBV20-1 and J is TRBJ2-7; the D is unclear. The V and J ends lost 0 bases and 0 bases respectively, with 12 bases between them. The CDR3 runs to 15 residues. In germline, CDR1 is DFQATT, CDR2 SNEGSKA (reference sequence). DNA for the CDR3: TGCAGTGCTAGAGATCGAGTTAGCCACTCCTACGAGCAGTACTTC. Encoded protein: CSARDRVSHSYEQYF.

CDR3 region: CATSRGWTSGQETQYF. Written as DNA, the CDR3 is TGTGCCACCAGCAGAGGGTGGACTAGCGGTCAAGAGACCCAGTACTTC. The chain is built from TRBV15 and TRBJ2-4; 10 nucleotides line up with TRBD2. TRBJ2-5 explains the end of the DNA better; the J call may be wrong. CDR3 length: 16 residues. Germline assignment: CDR1 LNHNV and CDR2 YYDKDF (reference sequence).

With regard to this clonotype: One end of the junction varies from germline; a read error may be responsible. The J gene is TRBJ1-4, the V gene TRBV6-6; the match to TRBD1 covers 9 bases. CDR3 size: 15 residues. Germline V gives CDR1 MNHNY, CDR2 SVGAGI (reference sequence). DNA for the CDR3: TGTGTCAGCACCCCCGCGGACAGGGGACATGAAAAACTGTTTTTT. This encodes CVSTPADRGHEKLFF.

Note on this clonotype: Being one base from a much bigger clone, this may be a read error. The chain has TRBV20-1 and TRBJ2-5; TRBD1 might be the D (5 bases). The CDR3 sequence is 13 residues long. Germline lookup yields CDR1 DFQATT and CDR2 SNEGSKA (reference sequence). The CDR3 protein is CSASRQPPETRYF. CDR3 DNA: TGCAGTGCTAGCAGACAGCCCCCAGAGACCCGGTACTTC.

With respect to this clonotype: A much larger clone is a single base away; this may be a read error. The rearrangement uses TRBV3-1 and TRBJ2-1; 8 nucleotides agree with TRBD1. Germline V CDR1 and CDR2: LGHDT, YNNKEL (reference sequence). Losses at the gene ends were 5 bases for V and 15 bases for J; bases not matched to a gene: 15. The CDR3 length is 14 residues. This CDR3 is CASSNNLPGQDSFF. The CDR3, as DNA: TGTGCCAGCAGCAATAATCTCCCGGGACAGGACTCGTTCTTC.

The CDR3 protein is CATSRDKGFNQPQHF. As DNA, the CDR3 is TGTGCCACCAGCAGAGATAAAGGTTTCAATCAGCCCCAGCATTTT. The chain couples TRBV15 to TRBJ1-5, with no clear D. Germline assignment: CDR1 LNHNV and CDR2 YYDKDF (reference sequence). The CDR3 has 15 residues. V shed 0 bases and J shed 3 bases, with 9 bases lying between them.

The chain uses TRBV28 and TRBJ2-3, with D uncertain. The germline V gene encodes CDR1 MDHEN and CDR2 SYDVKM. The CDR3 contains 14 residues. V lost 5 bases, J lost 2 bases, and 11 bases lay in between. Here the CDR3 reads CASSPQWNTDTQYF. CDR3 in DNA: TGTGCCAGCAGTCCCCAGTGGAACACAGATACGCAGTATTTT.

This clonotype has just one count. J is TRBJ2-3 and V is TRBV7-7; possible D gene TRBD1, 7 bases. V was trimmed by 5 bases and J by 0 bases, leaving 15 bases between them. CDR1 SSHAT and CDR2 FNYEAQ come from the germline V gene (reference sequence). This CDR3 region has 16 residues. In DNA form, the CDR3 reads TGTGCCAGCAGCCTAAATGCGGGACAGAGCACAGATACGCAGTATTTT. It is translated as CASSLNAGQSTDTQYF.

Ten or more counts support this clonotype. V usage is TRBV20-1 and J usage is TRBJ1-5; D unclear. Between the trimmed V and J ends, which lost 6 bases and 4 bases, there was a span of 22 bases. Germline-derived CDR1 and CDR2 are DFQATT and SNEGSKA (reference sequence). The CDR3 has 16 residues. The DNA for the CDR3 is TGCAGTGCCCAACTCTCCTCCGGGCTGGGGAATCAGCCCCAGCATTTT. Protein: CSAQLSSGLGNQPQHF.

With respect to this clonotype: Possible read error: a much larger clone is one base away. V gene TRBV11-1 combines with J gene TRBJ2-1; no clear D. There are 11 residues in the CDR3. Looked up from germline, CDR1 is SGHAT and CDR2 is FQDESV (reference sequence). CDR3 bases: TGTGCCAGCGGCTTTGACAATGAGCAGTTCTTC. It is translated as CASGFDNEQFF.

CDR3 sequence: CASSEERGGETQYF. The CDR3 coding sequence is TGTGCCAGCAGTGAAGAGAGGGGAGGAGAGACCCAGTACTTC. The rearrangement links TRBV25-1 to TRBJ2-5; D may be TRBD2 (6 bases). CDR1 is MGHDK and CDR2 is SYGVNS in the germline V gene. Trimming removed 2 bases from V and 4 bases from J, with 11 bases in between. The CDR3 runs to 14 residues. Full variable domain (remainder filled in from reference TRBV25-1 and TRBJ2-5): EADIYQTPRYLVIGTGKKITLECSQTMGHDKMYWYQQDPGMELHLIHYSYGVNSTEKGDLSSESTVSRIRTEHFPLTLESARPSHTSQYLCASSEERGGETQYFGPGTRLLVL.

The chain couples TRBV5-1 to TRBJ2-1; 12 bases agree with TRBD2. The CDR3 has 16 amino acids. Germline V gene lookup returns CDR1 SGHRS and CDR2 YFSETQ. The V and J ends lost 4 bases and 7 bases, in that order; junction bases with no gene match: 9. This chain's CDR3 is CASSLFLAGGSNEQFF. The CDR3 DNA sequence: TGCGCCAGCAGCCTGTTCCTAGCGGGAGGGAGTAATGAGCAGTTCTTC. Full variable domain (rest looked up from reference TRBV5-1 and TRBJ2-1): KAGVTQTPRYLIKTRGQQVTLSCSPISGHRSVSWYQQTPGQGLQFLFEYFSETQRNKGNFPGRFSGRQFSNSRSEMNVSTLELGDSALYLCASSLFLAGGSNEQFFGPGTRLTVL.

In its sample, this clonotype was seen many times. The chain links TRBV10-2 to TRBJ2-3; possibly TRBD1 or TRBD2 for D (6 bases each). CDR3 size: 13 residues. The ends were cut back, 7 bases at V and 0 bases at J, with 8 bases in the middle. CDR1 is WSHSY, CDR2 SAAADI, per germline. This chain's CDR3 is CASTGASTDTQYF. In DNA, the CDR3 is TGCGCCAGCACGGGGGCTAGCACAGATACGCAGTATTTT.

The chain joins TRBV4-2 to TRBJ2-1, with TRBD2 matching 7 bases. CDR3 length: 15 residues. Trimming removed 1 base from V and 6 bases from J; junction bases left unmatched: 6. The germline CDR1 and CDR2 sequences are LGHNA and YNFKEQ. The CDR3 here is CASSQVRTGGNEQFF. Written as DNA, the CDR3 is TGTGCCAGCAGCCAAGTTCGGACGGGGGGCAATGAGCAGTTCTTC.

CDR3 nucleotides: TGCGCCAGCAGTGAGACCCGACTAGCGGGGGGACGCACAGATACGCAGTATTTT. It encodes CASSETRLAGGRTDTQYF. The V and J genes are TRBV10-2 and TRBJ2-3, with TRBD2 identical over 13 bases. The CDR3 length is 18 residues. V was pared by 2 bases and J by 1 base, with 6 bases of the junction left unmatched. Germline CDR1 and CDR2: WSHSY and SAAADI.

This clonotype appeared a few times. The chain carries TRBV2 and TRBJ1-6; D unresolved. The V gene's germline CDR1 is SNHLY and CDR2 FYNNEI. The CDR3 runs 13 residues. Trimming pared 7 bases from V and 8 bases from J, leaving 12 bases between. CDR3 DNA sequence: TGTGCCAGCACTGGGTTACACTATTCACCCCTCCACTTT. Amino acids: CASTGLHYSPLHF.

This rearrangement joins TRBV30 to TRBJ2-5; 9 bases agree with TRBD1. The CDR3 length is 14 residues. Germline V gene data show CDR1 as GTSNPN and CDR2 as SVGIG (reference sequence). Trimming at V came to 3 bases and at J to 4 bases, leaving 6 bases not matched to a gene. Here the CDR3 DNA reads TGTGCCTGGAGGGTTACAGGGGGCGGAGAGACCCAGTACTTC. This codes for CAWRVTGGGETQYF.